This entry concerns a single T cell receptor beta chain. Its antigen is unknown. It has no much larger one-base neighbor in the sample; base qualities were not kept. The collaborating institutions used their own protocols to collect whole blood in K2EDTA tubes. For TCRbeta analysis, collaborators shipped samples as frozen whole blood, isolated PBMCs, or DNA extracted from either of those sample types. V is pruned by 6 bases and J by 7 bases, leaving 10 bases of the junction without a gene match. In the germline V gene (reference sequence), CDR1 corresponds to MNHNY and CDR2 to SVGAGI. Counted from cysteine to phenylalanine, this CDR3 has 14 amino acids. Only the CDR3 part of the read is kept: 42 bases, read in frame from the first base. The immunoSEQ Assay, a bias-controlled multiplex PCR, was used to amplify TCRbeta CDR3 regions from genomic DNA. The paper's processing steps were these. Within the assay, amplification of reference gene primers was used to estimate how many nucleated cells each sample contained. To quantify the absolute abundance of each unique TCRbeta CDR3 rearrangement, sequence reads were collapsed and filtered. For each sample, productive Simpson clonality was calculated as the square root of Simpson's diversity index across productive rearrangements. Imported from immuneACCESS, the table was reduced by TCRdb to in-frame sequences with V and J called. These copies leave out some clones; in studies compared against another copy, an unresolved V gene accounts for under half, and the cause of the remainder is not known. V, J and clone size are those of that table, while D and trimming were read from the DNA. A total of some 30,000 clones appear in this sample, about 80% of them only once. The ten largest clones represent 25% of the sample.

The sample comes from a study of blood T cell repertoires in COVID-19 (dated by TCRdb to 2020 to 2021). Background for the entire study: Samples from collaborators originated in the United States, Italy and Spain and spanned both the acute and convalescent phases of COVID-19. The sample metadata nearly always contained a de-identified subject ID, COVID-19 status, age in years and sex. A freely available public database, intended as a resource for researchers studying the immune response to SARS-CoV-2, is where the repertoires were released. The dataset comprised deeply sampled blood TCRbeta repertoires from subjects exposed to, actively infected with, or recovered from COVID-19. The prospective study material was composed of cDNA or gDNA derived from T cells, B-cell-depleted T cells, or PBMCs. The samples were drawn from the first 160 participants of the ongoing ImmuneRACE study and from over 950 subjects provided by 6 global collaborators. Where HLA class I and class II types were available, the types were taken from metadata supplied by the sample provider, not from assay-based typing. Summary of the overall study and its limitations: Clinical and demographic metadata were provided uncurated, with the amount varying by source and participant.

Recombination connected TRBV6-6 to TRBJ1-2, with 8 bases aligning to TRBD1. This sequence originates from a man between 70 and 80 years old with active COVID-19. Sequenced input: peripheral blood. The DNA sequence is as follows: TGTGCCAGCAGCGACCTCAGGGGGCTACGTGGCTACACCTTC. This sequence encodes CASSDLRGLRGYTF.